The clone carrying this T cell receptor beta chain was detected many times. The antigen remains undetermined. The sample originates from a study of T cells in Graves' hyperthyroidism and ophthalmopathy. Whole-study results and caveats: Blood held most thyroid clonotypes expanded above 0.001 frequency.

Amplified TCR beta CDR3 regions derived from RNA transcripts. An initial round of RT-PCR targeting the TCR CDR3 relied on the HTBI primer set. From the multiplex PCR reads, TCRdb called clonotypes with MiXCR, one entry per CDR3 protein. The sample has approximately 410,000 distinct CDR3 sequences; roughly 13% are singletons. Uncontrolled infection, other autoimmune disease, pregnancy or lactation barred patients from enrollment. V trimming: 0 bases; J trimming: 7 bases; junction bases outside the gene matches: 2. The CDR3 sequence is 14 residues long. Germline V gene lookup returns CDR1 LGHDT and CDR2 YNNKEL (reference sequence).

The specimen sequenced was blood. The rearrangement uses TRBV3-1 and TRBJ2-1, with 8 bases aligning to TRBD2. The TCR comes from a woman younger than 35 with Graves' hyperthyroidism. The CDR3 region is CASSQDPGGNEQFF. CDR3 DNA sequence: TGTGCCAGCAGCCAAGACCCGGGAGGGAATGAGCAGTTCTTC.